This passage covers 11 T cell receptor beta chains from one sample sequenced in a study of T-cell memory formation after mild COVID-19. TCRdb processed the 5' RACE reads anew with MiXCR; each CDR3 protein has one entry. The data hold a few hundred thousand distinct CDR3 sequences, with 28% observed a single time. Input material: PBMCs or a T cell subset sorted from them (not recorded which). Receptor source: an adult woman who had mild COVID-19 (a few samples of this study predate the infection). Cell type and time point are not known.

This chain uses TRBV12-3 or TRBV12-4 with TRBJ1-1; D gene uncertain. The CDR3 is made up of 13 amino acids. The V end lost 5 bases, the J end lost 2 bases, and 9 bases lay between the germline ends. The CDR3 reads CASSPGINTEAFF. The CDR3 region has the DNA TGTGCCAGCAGTCCGGGAATAAACACTGAAGCTTTCTTT.

The chain uses TRBV12-3 or TRBV12-4 and TRBJ2-3; the D gene is possibly TRBD1 (6 bases). The CDR3 extends over 14 amino acids. The ends were cut back, 6 bases at V and 6 bases at J, with 16 bases in the middle. Written as DNA, the CDR3 is TGTGCCAGCAGGGCCGGGACACTAGGGGATACGCAGTATTTT. Protein product: CASRAGTLGDTQYF.

This clonotype was seen ten or more times. The chain joins TRBV5-1 to TRBJ2-5; TRBD2 matches at 9 bases. The CDR3 totals 15 residues. V was clipped by 2 bases and J by 4 bases; unmatched bases: 6. Germline V gene data show CDR1 as SGHRS and CDR2 as YFSETQ. CDR3 region: CASSFGLAQAETQYF. In DNA form, the CDR3 reads TGCGCCAGCAGCTTCGGACTAGCGCAGGCAGAGACCCAGTACTTC.

This clonotype was observed a handful of times. The V call is TRBV9, the J call TRBJ2-3, with 14 bases identical to TRBD2. Germline V gives CDR1 SGDLS, CDR2 YYNGEE. The CDR3 runs to 18 residues. Trimming removed 5 bases from V and 5 bases from J; junction bases left unmatched: 13. CDR3 sequence reads: CASSHPGLAGVHEDTQYF. The CDR3 DNA sequence: TGTGCCAGCAGTCACCCGGGACTAGCGGGAGTCCATGAAGATACGCAGTATTTT. The variable domain in full, with the rest retrieved from reference TRBV9 and TRBJ2-3, is DSGVTQTPKHLITATGQRVTLRCSPRSGDLSVYWYQQSLDQGLQFLIQYYNGEERAKGNILERFSAQQFPDLHSELNLSSLELGDSALYFCASSHPGLAGVHEDTQYFGPGTRLTVL.

Ten or more counts support this clonotype. The chain employs TRBV5-6 and TRBJ1-5; 7 bases match TRBD1. From germline, CDR1 is SGHDT and CDR2 YYEEEE. CDR3 length equals 15 residues. With V trimmed by 0 bases and J by 3 bases, 3 bases remained unmatched. The CDR3 DNA follows: TGTGCCAGCAGCTTGGGACAGGGTCCCAATCAGCCCCAGCATTTT. This encodes CASSLGQGPNQPQHF. The entire variable domain, with the rest obtained from reference TRBV5-6 and TRBJ1-5, is as follows: DAGVTQSPTHLIKTRGQQVTLRCSPKSGHDTVSWYQQALGQGPQFIFQYYEEEERQRGNFPDRFSGHQFPNYSSELNVNALLLGDSALYLCASSLGQGPNQPQHFGDGTRLSIL.

This clonotype was seen more than once but under ten times. This chain links TRBV7-8 with TRBJ1-5; weak D call: TRBD1 (5 bases). V gave up 2 bases and J gave up 2 bases, with 10 bases separating them. Germline V gene lookup returns CDR1 SGHVS and CDR2 FQNEAQ. This CDR3 comprises 15 residues. CDR3 in DNA: TGTGCCAGCAGCTTACTAGCGGGGGGCAATCAGCCCCAGCATTTT. Amino acids: CASSLLAGGNQPQHF.

This clonotype was seen only a few times. The chain is built from TRBV27 and TRBJ2-7; 11 bases agree with TRBD1. The CDR3 length is 17 residues. V was pared by 5 bases and J by 5 bases, with 14 bases of the junction left unmatched. Germline loops: CDR1 MNHEY, CDR2 SMNVEV (reference sequence). The CDR3 nucleotides read TGTGCCAGCAGTACGCCCCTCCGGGACAGGGGGTCCCACGAGCAGTACTTC. It is translated as CASSTPLRDRGSHEQYF.

The chain carries TRBV12-3 or TRBV12-4 and TRBJ2-3; unclear D gene. V dropped 5 bases and J dropped 5 bases, with 8 bases sitting between them. The CDR3 is 12 amino acids. The DNA of the CDR3 is TGTGCCAGCAGTGTTAGAGGAGATACGCAGTATTTT. Translated, it gives CASSVRGDTQYF.

The rearrangement links TRBV27 to TRBJ2-3; TRBD2 matches at 12 bases. CDR1 and CDR2 from the germline V gene are MNHEY and SMNVEV (reference sequence). The CDR3 consists of 18 residues. The ends lost 2 bases at V and 5 bases at J; junction bases unmatched: 11. The CDR3 region is CASSLRLAGVLGLDTQYF. Here the CDR3 DNA reads TGTGCCAGCAGTTTAAGACTAGCGGGGGTCCTTGGCTTAGATACGCAGTATTTT.

This clonotype was counted between two and nine times. The chain links TRBV7-9 to TRBJ1-1; TRBD1 matches 7 bases. This CDR3 has 12 residues. Trimming took 5 bases from V and 11 from J; bases not matched to a gene: 8. Germline assignment: CDR1 SEHNR and CDR2 FQNEAQ (reference sequence). This CDR3 is CASSLTTGDAFF. In DNA form, the CDR3 reads TGTGCCAGCAGCCTAACCACAGGGGACGCTTTCTTT.

The chain couples TRBV6-2 or TRBV6-3 to TRBJ2-5, with 12 bases aligning to TRBD2. CDR3 length: 16 amino acids. V shed 6 bases and J 0 bases; nucleotides not matched to a gene: 5. Germline loops: CDR1 MNHEY, CDR2 SVGEGT. The chain's CDR3 is CASSPGTSGYQETQYF. As DNA, the CDR3 is TGTGCCAGCAGCCCCGGGACTAGCGGGTACCAAGAGACCCAGTACTTC.